This TCR beta chain emerged from a study of blood T cell repertoires in COVID-19. Study-level background: PBMCs, B-cell-depleted T cells, or T cells were the source of the cDNA or gDNA that made up the material.

Some clones are missing from TCRdb's copy, which holds only in-frame ones; the method was immunoSEQ multiplex PCR. The data contain about 300,000 clones, about nine tenths of them singletons. Participants' own reports of clinical history determined their cohort assignment. Recovered Cohort 3 donors showed two negative PCRs, clearance, or symptom resolution. V was trimmed by 5 bases and J by 2 bases, leaving 18 bases between them. Germline CDR1 and CDR2: MDHEN and SYDVKM. The CDR3 covers 16 residues. The receptor was derived from a woman younger than 30 who had recovered from COVID-19. Material: PBMCs or T cells enriched from blood (not recorded which). V is TRBV28 and J is TRBJ1-2, with a possible D match to TRBD1 (6 bases). In DNA, the CDR3 is TGTGCCAGCAGTGGCGGGGGCCGCCCATTCAACTATGGCTACACCTTC. This gives the protein CASSGGGRPFNYGYTF.